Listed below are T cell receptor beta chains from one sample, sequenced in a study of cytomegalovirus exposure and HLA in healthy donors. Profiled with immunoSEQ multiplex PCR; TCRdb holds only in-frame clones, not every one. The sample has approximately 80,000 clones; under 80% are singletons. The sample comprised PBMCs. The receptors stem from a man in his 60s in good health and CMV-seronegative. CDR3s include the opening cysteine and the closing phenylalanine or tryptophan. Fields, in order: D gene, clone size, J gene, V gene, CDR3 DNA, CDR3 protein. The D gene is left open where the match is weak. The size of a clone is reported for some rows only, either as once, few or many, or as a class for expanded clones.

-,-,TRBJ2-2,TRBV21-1,TGTGCCAGCAGCAACCCGAGCCGACTAGCGGGGGGGAACCACGGTCTTCAGCGGGAGCTGTTTTTT,CASSNPSRLAGGNHGLQRELFF
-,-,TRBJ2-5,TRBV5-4,TGTGCCAGCAGCTTGGCGGGGGTCGGGGAGACCCAGTACTTC,CASSLAGVGETQYF
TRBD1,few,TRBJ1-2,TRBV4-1,TGCGCCAGCAGCCAGGGACAGCAATTCTATGGCTACACCTTC,CASSQGQQFYGYTF
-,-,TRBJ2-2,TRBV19,TGTGCCAGTAGGCAGCGGCAAAAGAACACCGGGGAGCTGTTTTTT,CASRQRQKNTGELFF
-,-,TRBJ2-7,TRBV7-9,TGTGCCAGCAGATCACATTACGAGCAGTACTTC,CASRSHYEQYF
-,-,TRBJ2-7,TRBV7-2,TGTGCCAGCAGCCTGGACGGGAAGTCCTACGAGCAGTACTTC,CASSLDGKSYEQYF
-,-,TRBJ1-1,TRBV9,TGTGCCAGCAGCGTAGGAGCGGGCACTGAAGCTTTCTTT,CASSVGAGTEAFF
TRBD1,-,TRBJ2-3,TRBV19,TGTGCCAGCGCAACAGGGGTACGAGATACGCAGTATTTT,CASATGVRDTQYF
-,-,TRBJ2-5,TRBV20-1,TGCAGTGCTAGATCTCGGGAGACCCAGTACTTC,CSARSRETQYF
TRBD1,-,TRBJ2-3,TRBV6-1,TGTGCCAGCACTCGGACAGGGCTACCCACAGATACGCAGTATTTT,CASTRTGLPTDTQYF
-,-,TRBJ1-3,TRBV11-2,TGTGCCAGCACGGAACAGGGCTCTGGAAACACCATATATTTT,CASTEQGSGNTIYF
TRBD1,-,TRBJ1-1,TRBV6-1,TGTGCCAGCAGTGCCCGACGACAGGGACCCTTGAACACTGAAGCTTTCTTT,CASSARRQGPLNTEAFF
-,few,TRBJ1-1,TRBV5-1,TGCGCCAGCAGCTTGCCGACAGGGAACACTGAAGCTTTCTTT,CASSLPTGNTEAFF
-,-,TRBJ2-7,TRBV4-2,TGTGCCAGCAGCAACTTCTACGAGCAGTACTTC,CASSNFYEQYF
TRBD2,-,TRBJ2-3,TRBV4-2,TGTGCCAGCAGCCAAGTTGGGGAGCGGGGGGCAGATACGCAGTATTTT,CASSQVGERGADTQYF
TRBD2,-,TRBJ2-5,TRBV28,TGTGCCAGCAGGGGCGGGGGGACTCAAGAGACCCAGTACTTC,CASRGGGTQETQYF
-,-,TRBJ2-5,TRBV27,TGTGCCAGCAGTTTATTGCGAGGGGGGGAAGAGACCCAGTACTTC,CASSLLRGGEETQYF
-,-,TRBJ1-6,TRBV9,TGTGCCAGCAGCACCCAAAGCTACGTCTCCTATAATTCACCCCTCCACTTT,CASSTQSYVSYNSPLHF
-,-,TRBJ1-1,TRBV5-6,TGTGCCAGCAGCTTGTCAGGGCCGCTACTTACCCCAAACACTGAAGCTTTCTTT,CASSLSGPLLTPNTEAFF
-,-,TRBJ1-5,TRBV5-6,TGTGCCAGCAGCTTGTCCCCGGGTTATAGCAATCAGCCCCAGCATTTT,CASSLSPGYSNQPQHF
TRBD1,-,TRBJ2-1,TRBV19,TGTGCCAGTAGTCCTCTGACAGGGGGCCCGTGGAATGAGCAGTTCTTC,CASSPLTGGPWNEQFF
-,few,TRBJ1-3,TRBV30,TGTGCCTGGCTCGGGAACACCATATATTTT,CAWLGNTIYF
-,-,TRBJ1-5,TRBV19,TGTGCCAGTAGTATAATTAGAACAGGCCAGTGGCCCCAGCATTTT,CASSIIRTGQWPQHF
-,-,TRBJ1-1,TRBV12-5,TGTGCTAGTGGTTTCCTCCTGAACACTGAAGCTTTCTTT,CASGFLLNTEAFF
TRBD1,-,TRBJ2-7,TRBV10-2,TGCGCCAGCAGTCCGAGGGACAGGGGGCTCGACGAGCAGTACTTC,CASSPRDRGLDEQYF
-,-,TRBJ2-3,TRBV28,TGTGCCACCAGCTTTGGGGGGAACAGAGATACGCAGTATTTT,CATSFGGNRDTQYF
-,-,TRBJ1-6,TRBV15,TGTGCCACCAGCAGAGACAGGGCAATCTCTAATTCACCCCTCCACTTT,CATSRDRAISNSPLHF
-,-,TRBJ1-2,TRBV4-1,TGCGCCAGCAGCCTCGAAGGGGGTCGGTATGGCTACACCTTC,CASSLEGGRYGYTF
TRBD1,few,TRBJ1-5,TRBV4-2,TGTGCCAGCAGCCAAGGACAGGGGGCGATTCAGCCCCAGCATTTT,CASSQGQGAIQPQHF
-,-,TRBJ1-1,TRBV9,TGTGCCAGCAGCCGTAAGTCCTCGTTGGTGGGGGGCACTGAAGCTTTCTTT,CASSRKSSLVGGTEAFF
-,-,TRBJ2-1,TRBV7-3,TGTGCCAGCAGCTTATGGCAGGGTCACAATGAGCAGTTCTTC,CASSLWQGHNEQFF
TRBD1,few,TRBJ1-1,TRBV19,TGTGCCAGTAGTATTATCCCCGGACAGGGAGGTGACACTGAAGCTTTCTTT,CASSIIPGQGGDTEAFF
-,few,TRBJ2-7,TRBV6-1,TGTGCCAGCAGCCAGGGGAGCAACGAGCAGTACTTC,CASSQGSNEQYF
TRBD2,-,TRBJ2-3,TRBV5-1,TGCGCCAGCAGCTTCTTCGCGGGGGGCACAGATACGCAGTATTTT,CASSFFAGGTDTQYF
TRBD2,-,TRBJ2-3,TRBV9,TGTGCCAGCGCCGGGACTAGCGGGGGGTTAGCAGATACGCAGTATTTT,CASAGTSGGLADTQYF
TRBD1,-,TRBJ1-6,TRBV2,TGTGCCAGCAGTTTAAACCTTCCGAGGACAGGGACTTCACCCCTCCACTTT,CASSLNLPRTGTSPLHF
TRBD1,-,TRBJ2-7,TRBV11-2,TGTGCCAGCCAGGCCGGGACAGGGGGTTCCTACGAGCAGTACTTC,CASQAGTGGSYEQYF
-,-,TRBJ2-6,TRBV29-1,TGCAGCGTTTATGACATCTCTGGGGCCAACGTCCTGACTTTC,CSVYDISGANVLTF
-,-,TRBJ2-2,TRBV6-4,TGTGCCAGCACGGCGACAGGAGCGAACACCGGGGAGCTGTTTTTT,CASTATGANTGELFF
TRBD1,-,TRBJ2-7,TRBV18,TGTGCCAGCTCACCAGGGCAGGGGGTAATCTACGAGCAGTACTTC,CASSPGQGVIYEQYF
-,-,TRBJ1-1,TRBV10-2,TGCGCCAGCGGGGACATCCCCGGACAGCCGAACACTGAAGCTTTCTTT,CASGDIPGQPNTEAFF
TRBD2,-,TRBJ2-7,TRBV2,TGTGCCAGCACTCCGCTACTAGCGGCTCTCGACGTCCTCGCGTTTAGGTCGTACTTC,CASTPLLAALDVLAFRSYF
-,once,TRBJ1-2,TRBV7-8,TGTGCCAGCAGCCCCTCTCGGGCGCGGGCGGGCTATGGCTACACCTTC,CASSPSRARAGYGYTF
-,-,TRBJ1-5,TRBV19,TGTGCCAGTAGTATAGATCTGGGTCAGACCGAATCGGGGCCCCAGCATTTT,CASSIDLGQTESGPQHF
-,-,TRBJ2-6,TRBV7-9,TGTGCCAGCAGCCCCACGGCGGGCTCTGGGGCCAACGTCCTGACTTTC,CASSPTAGSGANVLTF
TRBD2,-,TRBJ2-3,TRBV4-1,TGCGCCAGCAGCCAGGACCTAGCGGGGGGGCCGGTGGATACGCAGTATTTT,CASSQDLAGGPVDTQYF
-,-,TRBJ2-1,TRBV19,TGTGCCAGTAGTATTACATACAATGAGCAGTTCTTC,CASSITYNEQFF
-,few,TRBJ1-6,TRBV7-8,TGTGCCAGCAGCTTATCAGGGGCAGGGGTGATTTCACCCCTCCACTTT,CASSLSGAGVISPLHF
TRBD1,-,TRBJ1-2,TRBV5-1,TGCGCCAGCAGCACCGCACCAGGACAGGGTGGAAGTTATGGCTACACCTTC,CASSTAPGQGGSYGYTF
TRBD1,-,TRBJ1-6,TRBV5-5,TGTGCCAGCAGAAGGGACAGCTTGGGGTCACCCCTCCACTTT,CASRRDSLGSPLHF
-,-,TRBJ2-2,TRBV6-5,TGTGCCAGCAGTTACCGAGGCGTGGGCGGGGAGCTGTTTTTT,CASSYRGVGGELFF
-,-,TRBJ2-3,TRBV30,TGTGCCTGGATGTTTGGGGCAAACACAGATACGCAGTATTTT,CAWMFGANTDTQYF